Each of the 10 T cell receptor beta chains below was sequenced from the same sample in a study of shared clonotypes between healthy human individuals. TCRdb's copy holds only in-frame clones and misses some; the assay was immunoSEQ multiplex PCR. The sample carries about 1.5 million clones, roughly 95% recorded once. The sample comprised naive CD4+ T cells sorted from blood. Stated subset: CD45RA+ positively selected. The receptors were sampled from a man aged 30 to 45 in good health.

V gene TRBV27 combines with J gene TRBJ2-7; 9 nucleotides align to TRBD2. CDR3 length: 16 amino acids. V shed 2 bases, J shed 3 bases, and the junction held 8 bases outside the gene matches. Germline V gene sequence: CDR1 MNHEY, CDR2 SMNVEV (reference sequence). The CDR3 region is CASSLPIAGEVYEQYF. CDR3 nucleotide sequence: TGTGCCAGCAGTTTACCCATAGCGGGAGAGGTCTACGAGCAGTACTTC.

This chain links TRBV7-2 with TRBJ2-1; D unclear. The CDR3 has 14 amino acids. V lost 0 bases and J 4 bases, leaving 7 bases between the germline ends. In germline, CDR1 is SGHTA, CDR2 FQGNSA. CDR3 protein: CASSLARYYNEQFF. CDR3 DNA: TGTGCCAGCAGCTTAGCGCGGTATTACAATGAGCAGTTCTTC. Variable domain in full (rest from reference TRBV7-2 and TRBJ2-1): GAGVSQSPSNKVTEKGKDVELRCDPISGHTALYWYRQSLGQGLEFLIYFQGNSAPDKSGLPSDRFSAERTGGSVSTLTIQRTQQEDSAVYLCASSLARYYNEQFFGPGTRLTVL.

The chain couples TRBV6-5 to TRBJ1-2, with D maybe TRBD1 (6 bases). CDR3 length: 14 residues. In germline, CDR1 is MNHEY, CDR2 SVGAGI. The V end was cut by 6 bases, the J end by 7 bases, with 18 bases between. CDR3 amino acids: CASSLGHLRGGYTF. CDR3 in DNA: TGTGCCAGCAGCCTGGGACACCTTAGGGGTGGCTACACCTTC.

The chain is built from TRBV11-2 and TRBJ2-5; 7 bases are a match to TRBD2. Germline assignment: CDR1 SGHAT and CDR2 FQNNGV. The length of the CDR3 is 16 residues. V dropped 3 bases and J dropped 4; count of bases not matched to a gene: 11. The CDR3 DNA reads TGTGCCAGCAGCTTTTACCAGCGGGACGTTGGAGAGACCCAGTACTTC. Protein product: CASSFYQRDVGETQYF.

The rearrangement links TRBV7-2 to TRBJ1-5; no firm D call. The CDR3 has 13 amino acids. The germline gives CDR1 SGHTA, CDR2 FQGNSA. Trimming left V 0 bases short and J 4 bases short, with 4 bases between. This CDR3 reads CASSLAQNQPQHF. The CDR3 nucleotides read TGTGCCAGCAGCTTAGCCCAGAATCAGCCCCAGCATTTT.

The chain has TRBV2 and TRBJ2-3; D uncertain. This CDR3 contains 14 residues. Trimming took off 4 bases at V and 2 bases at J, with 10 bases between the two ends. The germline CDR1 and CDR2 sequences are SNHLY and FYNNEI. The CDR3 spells CASSVGLNTDTQYF. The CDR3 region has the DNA TGTGCCAGCAGTGTGGGTCTCAACACAGATACGCAGTATTTT.

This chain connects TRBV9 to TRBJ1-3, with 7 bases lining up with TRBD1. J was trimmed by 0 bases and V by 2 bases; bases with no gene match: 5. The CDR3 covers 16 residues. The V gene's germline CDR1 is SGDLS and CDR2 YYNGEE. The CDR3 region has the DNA TGTGCCAGCAGCGTTACAGGGGCCCTCTCTGGAAACACCATATATTTT. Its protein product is CASSVTGALSGNTIYF.

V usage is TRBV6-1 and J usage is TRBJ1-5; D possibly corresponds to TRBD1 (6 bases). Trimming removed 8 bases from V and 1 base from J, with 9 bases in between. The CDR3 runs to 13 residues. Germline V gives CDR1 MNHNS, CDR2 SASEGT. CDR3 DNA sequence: TGTGCCAGCTCAACAGGGAGCAATCAGCCCCAGCATTTT. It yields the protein CASSTGSNQPQHF.

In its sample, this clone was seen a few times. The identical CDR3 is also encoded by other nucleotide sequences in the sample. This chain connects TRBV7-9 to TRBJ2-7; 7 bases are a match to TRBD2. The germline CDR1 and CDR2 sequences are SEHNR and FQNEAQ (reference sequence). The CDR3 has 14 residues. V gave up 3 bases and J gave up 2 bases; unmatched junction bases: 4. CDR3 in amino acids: CASSLAGVAYEQYF. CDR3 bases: TGTGCCAGCAGCTTGGCGGGAGTAGCCTACGAGCAGTACTTC. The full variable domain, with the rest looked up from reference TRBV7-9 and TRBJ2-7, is DTGVSQNPRHKITKRGQNVTFRCDPISEHNRLYWYRQTLGQGPEFLTYFQNEAQLEKSRLLSDRFSAERPKGSFSTLEIQRTEQGDSAMYLCASSLAGVAYEQYFGPGTRLTVT.

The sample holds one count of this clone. CDR3 in amino acids: CSVAEGRDEQYF. In nucleotides, the CDR3 is TGCAGCGTTGCGGAGGGTAGGGACGAGCAGTACTTC. The chain is built from TRBV29-1 and TRBJ2-7; D is possibly TRBD2 (6 bases). CDR3 length: 12 residues. Trimming left V 4 bases short and J 5 bases short, with 12 bases between. CDR1 and CDR2 (germline): SQVTM, ANQGSEA.